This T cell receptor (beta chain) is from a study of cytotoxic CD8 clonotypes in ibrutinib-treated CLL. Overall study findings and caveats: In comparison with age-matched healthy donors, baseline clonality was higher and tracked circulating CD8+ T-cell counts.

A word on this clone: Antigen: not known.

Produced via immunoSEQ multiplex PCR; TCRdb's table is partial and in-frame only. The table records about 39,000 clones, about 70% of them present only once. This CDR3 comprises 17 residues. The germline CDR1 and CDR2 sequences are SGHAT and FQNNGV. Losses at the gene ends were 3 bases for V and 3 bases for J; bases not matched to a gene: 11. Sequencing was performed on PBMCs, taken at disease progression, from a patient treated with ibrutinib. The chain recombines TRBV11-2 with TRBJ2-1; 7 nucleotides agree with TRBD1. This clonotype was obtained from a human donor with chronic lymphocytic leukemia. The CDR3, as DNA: TGTGCCAGCAGCTTGGGGATTACAGGGGCGCACTACAATGAGCAGTTCTTC. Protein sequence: CASSLGITGAHYNEQFF.